This TCR beta chain was sequenced for a study of blood T cell repertoires in COVID-19. Trimming removed 3 bases from V and 6 bases from J; junction bases left unmatched: 2. There are 12 residues in the CDR3. CDR1 and CDR2 (germline): DFQATT, SNEGSKA (reference sequence). The repertoire was sequenced with immunoSEQ multiplex PCR; TCRdb's copy has only in-frame clones and lacks some. The sample lists about 250,000 clones; roughly four fifths were seen once. The rearrangement uses TRBV20-1 and TRBJ2-1; TRBD2 matches at 7 bases. The sequence came from a person between 65 and 79 years old with COVID-19, enrolled during active disease. Sequenced material: peripheral blood. The CDR3 here is CSASREANEQFF. As DNA, the CDR3 is TGCAGTGCTAGTCGGGAGGCCAATGAGCAGTTCTTC.